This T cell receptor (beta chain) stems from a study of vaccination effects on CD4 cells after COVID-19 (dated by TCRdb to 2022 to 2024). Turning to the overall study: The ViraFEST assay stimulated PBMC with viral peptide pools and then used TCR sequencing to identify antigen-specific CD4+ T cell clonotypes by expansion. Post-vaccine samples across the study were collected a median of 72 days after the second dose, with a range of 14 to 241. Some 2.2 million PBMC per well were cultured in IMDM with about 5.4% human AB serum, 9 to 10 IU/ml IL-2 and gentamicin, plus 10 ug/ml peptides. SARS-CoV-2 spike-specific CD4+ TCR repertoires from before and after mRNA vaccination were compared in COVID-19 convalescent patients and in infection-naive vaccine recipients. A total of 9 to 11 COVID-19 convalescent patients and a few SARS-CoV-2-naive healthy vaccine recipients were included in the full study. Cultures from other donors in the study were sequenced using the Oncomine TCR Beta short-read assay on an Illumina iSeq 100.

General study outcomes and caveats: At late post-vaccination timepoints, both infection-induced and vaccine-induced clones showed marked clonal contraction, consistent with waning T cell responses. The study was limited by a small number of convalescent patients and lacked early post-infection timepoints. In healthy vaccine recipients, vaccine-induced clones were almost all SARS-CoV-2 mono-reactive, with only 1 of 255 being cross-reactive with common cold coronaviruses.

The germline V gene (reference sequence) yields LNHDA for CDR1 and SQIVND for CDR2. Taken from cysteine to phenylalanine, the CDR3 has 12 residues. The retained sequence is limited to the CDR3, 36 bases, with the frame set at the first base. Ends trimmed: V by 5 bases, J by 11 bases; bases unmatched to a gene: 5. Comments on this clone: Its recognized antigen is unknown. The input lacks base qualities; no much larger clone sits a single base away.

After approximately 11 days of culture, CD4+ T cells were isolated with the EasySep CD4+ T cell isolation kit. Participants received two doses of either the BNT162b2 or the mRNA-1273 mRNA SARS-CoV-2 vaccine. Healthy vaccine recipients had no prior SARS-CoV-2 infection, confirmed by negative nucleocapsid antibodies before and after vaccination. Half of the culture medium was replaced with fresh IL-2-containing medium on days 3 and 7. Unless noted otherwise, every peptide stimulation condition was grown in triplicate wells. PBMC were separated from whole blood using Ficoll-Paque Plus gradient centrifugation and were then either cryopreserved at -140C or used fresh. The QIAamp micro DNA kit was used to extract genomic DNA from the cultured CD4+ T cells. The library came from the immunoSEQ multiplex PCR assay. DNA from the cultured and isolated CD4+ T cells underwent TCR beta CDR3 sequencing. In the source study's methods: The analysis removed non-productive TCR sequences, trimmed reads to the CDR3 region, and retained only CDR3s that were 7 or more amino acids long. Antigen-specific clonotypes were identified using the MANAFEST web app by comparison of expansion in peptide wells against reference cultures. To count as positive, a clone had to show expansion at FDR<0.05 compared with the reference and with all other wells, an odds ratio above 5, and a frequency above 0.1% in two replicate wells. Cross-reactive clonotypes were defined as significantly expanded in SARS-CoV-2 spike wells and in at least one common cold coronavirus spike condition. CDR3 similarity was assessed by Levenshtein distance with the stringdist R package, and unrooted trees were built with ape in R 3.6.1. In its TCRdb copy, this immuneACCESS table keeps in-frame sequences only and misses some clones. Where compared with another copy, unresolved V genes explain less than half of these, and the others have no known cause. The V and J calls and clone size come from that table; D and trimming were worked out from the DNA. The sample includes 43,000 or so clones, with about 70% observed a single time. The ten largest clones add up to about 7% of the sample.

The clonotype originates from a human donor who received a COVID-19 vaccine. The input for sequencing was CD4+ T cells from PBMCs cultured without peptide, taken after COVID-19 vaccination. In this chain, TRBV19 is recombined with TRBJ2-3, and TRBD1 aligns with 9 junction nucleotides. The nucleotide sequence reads TGTGCCAGTAGTCCCAACAGGGGGCGGCAGTATTTT. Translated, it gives CASSPNRGRQYF.